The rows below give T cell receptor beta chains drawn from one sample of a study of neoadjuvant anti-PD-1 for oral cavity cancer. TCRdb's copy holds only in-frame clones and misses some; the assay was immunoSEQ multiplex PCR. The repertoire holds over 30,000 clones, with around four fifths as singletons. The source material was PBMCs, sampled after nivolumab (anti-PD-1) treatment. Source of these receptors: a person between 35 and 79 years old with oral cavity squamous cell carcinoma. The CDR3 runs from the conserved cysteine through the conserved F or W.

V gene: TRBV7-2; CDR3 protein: CASSSSPGYYGYTF
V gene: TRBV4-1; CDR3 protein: CASSHSTGSGANVLTF
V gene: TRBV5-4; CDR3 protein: CASSSHTDTQYF
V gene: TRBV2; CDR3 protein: CASSASGWPRDEQFF
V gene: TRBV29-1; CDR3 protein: CSVDGDRYSYEQYF
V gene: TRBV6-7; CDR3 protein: CASDPSLSGGAKTEQFF
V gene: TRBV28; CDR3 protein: CASRPRDAANYGYTF
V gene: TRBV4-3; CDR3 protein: CASSQDQALNTEAFF
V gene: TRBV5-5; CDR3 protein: CASSLTRNTDTQYF
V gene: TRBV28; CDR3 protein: CASSATDRRRPEAFF
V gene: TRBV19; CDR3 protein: CATRPGGGTDTQYF
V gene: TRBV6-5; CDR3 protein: CASSRADRSNNEQFF
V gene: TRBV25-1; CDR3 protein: CASSAFPGQGQNTDTQYF
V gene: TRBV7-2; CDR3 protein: CASSLREYGYEQYF
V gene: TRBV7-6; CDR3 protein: CASSRRTGRNEQFF
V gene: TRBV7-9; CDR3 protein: CASSLDGRGDTIYF
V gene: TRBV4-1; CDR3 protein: CASSQFDNSNQPQHF
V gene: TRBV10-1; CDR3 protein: CASSDSIGTDNEQFF
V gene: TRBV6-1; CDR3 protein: CASSSAGATEAFF
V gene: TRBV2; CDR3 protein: CASSEAGGASQPQHF
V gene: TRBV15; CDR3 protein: CATSRDPPGGDYGYTF
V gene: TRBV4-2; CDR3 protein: CASSLEGQGSYNEQFF
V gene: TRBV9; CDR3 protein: CASSVGTGDTEAFF
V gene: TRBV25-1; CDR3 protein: CASSGGWVGNEQFF
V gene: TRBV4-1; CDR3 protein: CASSPYRDSATEAFF
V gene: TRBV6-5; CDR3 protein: CASTTENTEAFF